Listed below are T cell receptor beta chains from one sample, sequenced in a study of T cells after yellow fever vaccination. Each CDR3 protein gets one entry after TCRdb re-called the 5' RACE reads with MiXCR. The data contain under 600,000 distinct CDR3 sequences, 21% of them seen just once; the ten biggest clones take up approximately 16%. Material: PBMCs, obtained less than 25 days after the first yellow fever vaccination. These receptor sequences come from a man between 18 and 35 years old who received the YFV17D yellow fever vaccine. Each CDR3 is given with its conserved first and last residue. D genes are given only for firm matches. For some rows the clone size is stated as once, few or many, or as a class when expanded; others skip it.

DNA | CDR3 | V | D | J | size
TGTGCCAGCTCACGATGGGCCTCACAGGATACGCAGTATTTT | CASSRWASQDTQYF | TRBV18 | - | TRBJ2-3 | few
TGCAGTGCTAGCAAGACTAGCGGGGGGTTGAACAATGAGCAGTTCTTC | CSASKTSGGLNNEQFF | TRBV20-1 | TRBD2 | TRBJ2-1 | -
TGCGCCAGCAGCCAAGACGTGACCCCTAGCACAGATACGCAGTATTTT | CASSQDVTPSTDTQYF | TRBV4-3 | - | TRBJ2-3 | -
TGTGCCAGCAGCTTAGGGATTATGGCGGGGGGGAATGAGCAGTTCTTC | CASSLGIMAGGNEQFF | TRBV11-3 | TRBD2 | TRBJ2-1 | -
TGTGCCAGCAGCTATGCCGGGACTAGCGGGGAGGAAGAGACCCAGTACTTC | CASSYAGTSGEEETQYF | TRBV3-1 | TRBD2 | TRBJ2-5 | -
TGCAGTGCTAGAGATATGGGGATTACAGGACAGAACACTGAAGCTTTCTTT | CSARDMGITGQNTEAFF | TRBV20-1 | - | TRBJ1-1 | few
TGTGCCAGCAGTTGGGGAGGGGCGCGGACTGAAGCTTTCTTT | CASSWGGARTEAFF | TRBV27 | - | TRBJ1-1 | -
TGTGCCAGCAGCCAAGTCCTCCGGGACTTCACCTACAATGAGCAGTTCTTC | CASSQVLRDFTYNEQFF | TRBV4-2 | - | TRBJ2-1 | -
TGCGCCAGCAGCCCCTGGGGGGGTTCGAACACTGAAGCTTTCTTT | CASSPWGGSNTEAFF | TRBV5-1 | - | TRBJ1-1 | few
TGCGCCAGCAGCCAACAGACAGACAACTATGGCTACACCTTC | CASSQQTDNYGYTF | TRBV4-3 | - | TRBJ1-2 | -
TGCAGTGCTTACCACCCAGCGAAGTGGAGAAATACGCAGTATTTT | CSAYHPAKWRNTQYF | TRBV20-1 | - | TRBJ2-3 | few
TGTGCCATCAGTGATAGACTAGAAGGAGGCGGTGAGCAGTTCTTC | CAISDRLEGGGEQFF | TRBV10-3 | - | TRBJ2-1 | -
TGCGCCAGCAGCCAAGATGCCCCTGGCGGGGGGGTCTATGAGCAGTTCTTC | CASSQDAPGGGVYEQFF | TRBV4-3 | TRBD2 | TRBJ2-1 | -
TGCAGTGCCGCCGGACAGGGGGGCGAAAAACTGTTTTTT | CSAAGQGGEKLFF | TRBV20-1 | TRBD1 | TRBJ1-4 | few
TGTGCCAGCAGCGTCCTTCTAGCGGGGGAGAACAATGAGCAGTTCTTC | CASSVLLAGENNEQFF | TRBV9 | TRBD2 | TRBJ2-1 | -
TGTGCCAGCAGCCAAGACAGGGGAAGCACTGAAGCTTTCTTT | CASSQDRGSTEAFF | TRBV3-1 | - | TRBJ1-1 | few
TGTGCCACCAGTGGTACAATTGGGTCAAAAAGTCAGCAGTTCTTC | CATSGTIGSKSQQFF | TRBV24-1 | - | TRBJ2-1 | -
TGTGCCAGCAGCCTCAACACTCCAGCGGCTAGCACAGATACGCAGTATTTT | CASSLNTPAASTDTQYF | TRBV7-6 | - | TRBJ2-3 | -
TGCGCCAGCAGGGGGGACGGAAACATTCAGTACTTC | CASRGDGNIQYF | TRBV5-1 | - | TRBJ2-4 | -
TGCGCCAGCAGCTTGCCCGGGCCCCAACCCGGGGATACGCAGTATTTT | CASSLPGPQPGDTQYF | TRBV5-1 | - | TRBJ2-3 | few
TGTGCCAGCAGCTTAGCGCGGGCGGGGGGGCTAGAGACCCAGTACTTC | CASSLARAGGLETQYF | TRBV7-8 | TRBD2 | TRBJ2-5 | -
TGTGCCAGCAGCTCCCCCCCCGGGCACAGACAAGAGACCCAGTACTTC | CASSSPPGHRQETQYF | TRBV11-2 | - | TRBJ2-5 | few
TGTGCCAGCAGCCCCAACCGCCCAGGATCGGGGACCCAGTACTTC | CASSPNRPGSGTQYF | TRBV7-2 | - | TRBJ2-5 | -
TGTGCCAGCAGTGAAGCGCCGCCGGACAATCCCTACGAGCAGTACTTC | CASSEAPPDNPYEQYF | TRBV2 | - | TRBJ2-7 | few
TGTGCCAGCAGCTTCCGGGGCCTTTACAATGAGCAGTTCTTC | CASSFRGLYNEQFF | TRBV11-3 | - | TRBJ2-1 | -
TGTGCCAGCAGCTACGCTCGGGACGCCTCATTGGCCGGGGAGCTGTTTTTT | CASSYARDASLAGELFF | TRBV11-1 | - | TRBJ2-2 | -
TGTGCCAGCTCACAAAACCAGGGACTCACAGATACGCAGTATTTT | CASSQNQGLTDTQYF | TRBV18 | - | TRBJ2-3 | few
TGCACCAGCAGCCAAGGTTCTGGTAGGAACATTCAGTACTTC | CTSSQGSGRNIQYF | TRBV1 | - | TRBJ2-4 | few
TGTGCCAGCAGGCGACTAGCGGGGCGATCCTACGAGCAGTACTTC | CASRRLAGRSYEQYF | TRBV11-2 | TRBD2 | TRBJ2-7 | -
TGTGCCAGCTCACCGGGAGACACCAATGAGCAGTTCTTC | CASSPGDTNEQFF | TRBV18 | - | TRBJ2-1 | -
TGTGCCAGCAGCGGCAGGGAAGGGTTGGGTCTGGTTGACAAAAACATTCAGTACTTC | CASSGREGLGLVDKNIQYF | TRBV11-1 | - | TRBJ2-4 | -
TGCGCCAGCAGCCAAGGCCCCGCCATTGGCAATCAGCCCCAGCATTTT | CASSQGPAIGNQPQHF | TRBV4-1 | - | TRBJ1-5 | few
TGTGCCAGCAGCCCCACGGGCAGGGAGCAGTTAGCTTTCTTT | CASSPTGREQLAFF | TRBV7-3 | - | TRBJ1-1 | -
TGCGCCAGCAGCCAAGATCTTGCGGCCAGAGGCCAGCCCCAGCATTTT | CASSQDLAARGQPQHF | TRBV4-3 | - | TRBJ1-5 | few
TGCGCCAGCAGCCCTCTGGCCCGGGCTAGCGGGGGAGATGAGCAGTTCTTC | CASSPLARASGGDEQFF | TRBV4-1 | TRBD2 | TRBJ2-1 | -
TGTGCCAGCAGCGCTGACAGGGGGTACGAAGAGACCCAGTACTTC | CASSADRGYEETQYF | TRBV7-9 | TRBD1 | TRBJ2-5 | few
TGCAGCGTTGATGGGACTAGCGGGGGGGCGTTGTTCAATGAGCAGTTCTTC | CSVDGTSGGALFNEQFF | TRBV29-1 | TRBD2 | TRBJ2-1 | few
TGTGCCAGCAGAACCGGGACGGTCCACACTGAAGCTTTCTTT | CASRTGTVHTEAFF | TRBV12-3/TRBV12-4 | - | TRBJ1-1 | -
TGTGCCAGCAGCGAAACCCGGGGTGGCTACACCTTC | CASSETRGGYTF | TRBV9 | - | TRBJ1-2 | few
TGCGCCAGCAGCTTGCGTCGTGATGGCTACACCTTC | CASSLRRDGYTF | TRBV5-1 | - | TRBJ1-2 | few
TGCAGTGCCAGCCGCGGACCCTTCGCCGGGTATAATTCACCCCTCCACTTT | CSASRGPFAGYNSPLHF | TRBV20-1 | - | TRBJ1-6 | -
TGCAGTCAAAAGTGGAGAGGGACAGATACGCAGTATTTT | CSQKWRGTDTQYF | TRBV20-1 | - | TRBJ2-3 | -
TGCAGCGCGCGAACAGGGGCCTACGAGCAGTACTTC | CSARTGAYEQYF | TRBV29-1 | TRBD1 | TRBJ2-7 | -
TGTGCCAGCAGCACACAGGGGGGATCCTACGAGCAGTACTTC | CASSTQGGSYEQYF | TRBV12-3/TRBV12-4 | TRBD1 | TRBJ2-7 | few
TGCGCCAGCAGCCCGGGGGCTGTTTCGGAGACCCAGTACTTC | CASSPGAVSETQYF | TRBV5-1 | - | TRBJ2-5 | few
TGCGCCAGCAGATGGCAAGGGTCTGGAAACACCATATATTTT | CASRWQGSGNTIYF | TRBV5-1 | - | TRBJ1-3 | few
TGTGCCACCCAGCGGGACAACAGCAATCAGCCCCAGCATTTT | CATQRDNSNQPQHF | TRBV10-3 | - | TRBJ1-5 | -
TGTGCCAGCAGCCCTCGGACAGGGTTTATACACGAGCAGTACTTC | CASSPRTGFIHEQYF | TRBV7-9 | TRBD1 | TRBJ2-7 | few
TGTGCCAGCAGTTACAGGGTGGGGGAGACCCAGTACTTC | CASSYRVGETQYF | TRBV6-6 | - | TRBJ2-5 | many
TGCGCCAGCAGCCAAGGCCCGCGGGAAGGAGCCAACTATGGCTACACCTTC | CASSQGPREGANYGYTF | TRBV4-1 | - | TRBJ1-2 | few